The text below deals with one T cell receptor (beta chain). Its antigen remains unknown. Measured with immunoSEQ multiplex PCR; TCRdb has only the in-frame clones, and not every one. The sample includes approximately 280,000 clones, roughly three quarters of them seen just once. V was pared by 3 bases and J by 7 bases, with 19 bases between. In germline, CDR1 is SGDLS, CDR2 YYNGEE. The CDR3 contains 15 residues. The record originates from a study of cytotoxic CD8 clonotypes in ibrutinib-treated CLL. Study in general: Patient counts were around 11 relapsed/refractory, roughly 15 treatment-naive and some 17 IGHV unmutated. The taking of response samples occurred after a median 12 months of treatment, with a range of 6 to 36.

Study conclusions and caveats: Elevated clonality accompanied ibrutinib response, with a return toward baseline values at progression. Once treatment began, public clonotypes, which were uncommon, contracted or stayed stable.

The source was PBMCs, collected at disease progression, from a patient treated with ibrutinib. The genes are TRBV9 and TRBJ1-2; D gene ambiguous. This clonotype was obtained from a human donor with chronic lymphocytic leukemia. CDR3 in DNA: TGTGCCAGCAGCGGCCTCATGGGCCAGCGGAGTGGCTACACCTTC. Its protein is CASSGLMGQRSGYTF. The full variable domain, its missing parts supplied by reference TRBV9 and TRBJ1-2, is DSGVTQTPKHLITATGQRVTLRCSPRSGDLSVYWYQQSLDQGLQFLIQYYNGEERAKGNILERFSAQQFPDLHSELNLSSLELGDSALYFCASSGLMGQRSGYTFGSGTRLTVV.